One and the same sample provided the 20 T cell receptor beta chains below, sequenced in a study of shared clonotypes between healthy human individuals. The table came from immunoSEQ multiplex PCR; TCRdb's copy has only in-frame clones and leaves some out. The repertoire holds over 2 million clones, with 85% to 95% as singletons. Sequenced input: naive CD4+ T cells from PBMCs. Described subset: CD45RA+ positively selected. These receptor sequences come from a man younger than 30 in good health. Some clones in this sample may be carry-over from other donors' samples.

V usage is TRBV19 and J usage is TRBJ1-1; possible D gene TRBD1, 5 bases. Looked up from germline, CDR1 is LNHDA and CDR2 is SQIVND (reference sequence). The ends were cut back, 3 bases at V and 3 bases at J, with 17 bases in the middle. The CDR3 sequence is 16 residues long. The CDR3 loop reads CASSIPRWGSDTEAFF. CDR3 nucleotides: TGTGCCAGTAGTATCCCCCGGTGGGGGTCGGACACTGAAGCTTTCTTT.

A note on this clone: Other nucleotide sequences in the sample specify the same CDR3. The rearrangement joins TRBV5-1 to TRBJ2-2; 10 bases match TRBD1. The CDR3 sequence is 15 residues long. The germline CDR1 and CDR2 sequences are SGHRS and YFSETQ. V shed 4 bases and J 3 bases; nucleotides not matched to a gene: 3. The CDR3 spells CASSLGQGDTGELFF. The CDR3 bases are TGCGCCAGCAGCCTTGGACAGGGGGACACCGGGGAGCTGTTTTTT.

This clone was recorded only once. This chain connects TRBV5-1 to TRBJ2-3; D call uncertain. The germline V gene has CDR1 SGHRS and CDR2 YFSETQ. The CDR3 consists of 13 residues. The V and J ends lost 2 bases and 9 bases respectively, with 13 bases between them. The CDR3 DNA reads as TGCGCCAGCAGCTTACCAGACGATAAAACGCAGTATTTT. Protein product: CASSLPDDKTQYF.

The rearrangement joins TRBV28 to TRBJ2-7; the D gene is possibly TRBD1 (6 bases). CDR3 length: 15 amino acids. The germline V and J ends were trimmed by 5 bases and 1 base, with 15 bases remaining between them. The germline CDR1 and CDR2 sequences are MDHEN and SYDVKM. The CDR3 DNA reads TGTGCCAGCAGTGTTCACAGGGTGGTTTCCTACGAGCAGTACTTC. This sequence encodes CASSVHRVVSYEQYF.

V gene TRBV7-8 combines with J gene TRBJ2-5; TRBD2 matches 11 bases. J gave up 3 bases and V 5 bases, and 14 bases lay outside the gene matches. The CDR3 covers 18 residues. Per germline, CDR1 SGHVS and CDR2 FQNEAQ. The CDR3: CASSVGTLLAGEEETQYF. The CDR3 DNA sequence: TGTGCCAGCAGCGTAGGCACATTACTAGCGGGAGAGGAAGAGACCCAGTACTTC.

V is TRBV7-2 and J is TRBJ2-7; D unresolved. CDR1 SGHTA and CDR2 FQGNSA come from the germline V gene. With 2 bases removed from V and 6 bases from J, the gap between germline ends came to 23 bases. The length of the CDR3 is 17 residues. CDR3 nucleotides: TGTGCCAGCAGCTTATCAATTGCAGGATTTGGTCCTGGCGAGCAGTACTTC. It encodes CASSLSIAGFGPGEQYF.

There are a few counts of this clone. The chain couples TRBV30 to TRBJ1-2, with D maybe TRBD1 (5 bases). Germline V lookup: CDR1 GTSNPN, CDR2 SVGIG (reference sequence). The CDR3 length is 11 residues. Trimming left V 4 bases short and J 7 bases short, with 10 bases between. The CDR3 DNA reads TGTGCCTGGATTGGGGCGCGTGGCTACACCTTC. Protein product: CAWIGARGYTF.

This CDR3 is CASSPTSGSSDEQFF. The CDR3 region has the DNA TGTGCCAGCAGCCCGACTAGCGGGAGTTCGGATGAGCAGTTCTTC. V gene TRBV9 combines with J gene TRBJ2-1; 12 bases fit TRBD2. V was pared by 4 bases and J by 8 bases, with 7 bases of the junction left unmatched. Germline V gene lookup returns CDR1 SGDLS and CDR2 YYNGEE. CDR3 length equals 15 residues.

V gene TRBV5-1 combines with J gene TRBJ2-7; 9 nucleotides align to TRBD1. This CDR3 contains 14 residues. Germline V CDR1 and CDR2: SGHRS, YFSETQ. The J segment lost 3 bases and the V segment lost 4 bases, leaving 5 bases of the junction unmatched. The CDR3, as DNA: TGCGCCAGCAGCAAGGGACAGGGATTCTACGAGCAGTACTTC. Translation: CASSKGQGFYEQYF. The full variable domain, rest sourced from reference TRBV5-1 and TRBJ2-7, is KAGVTQTPRYLIKTRGQQVTLSCSPISGHRSVSWYQQTPGQGLQFLFEYFSETQRNKGNFPGRFSGRQFSNSRSEMNVSTLELGDSALYLCASSKGQGFYEQYFGPGTRLTVT.

V and J are TRBV5-5 and TRBJ2-3; D unclear. The CDR3 has 15 residues. The V end lost 0 bases, the J end lost 8 bases, and 16 bases lay between the germline ends. Germline-derived CDR1 and CDR2 are SGHKS and YYEKEE (reference sequence). CDR3 DNA sequence: TGTGCCAGCAGCTTGGTCACAGAACCTCAAGTTACGCAGTATTTT. Its protein is CASSLVTEPQVTQYF.

V is TRBV9 and J is TRBJ1-4, with 7 bases fitting TRBD1. The CDR3 has 15 amino acids. Germline V CDR1 and CDR2: SGDLS, YYNGEE. The J segment lost 4 bases and the V segment lost 3 bases, leaving 6 bases of the junction unmatched. The CDR3 DNA reads as TGTGCCAGCAGCGCCTGGACAGGCAGTAATGAAAAACTGTTTTTT. It specifies CASSAWTGSNEKLFF.

Details on this clone: At the DNA level, this CDR3 is encoded by other sequences in the same sample as well. This chain links TRBV2 with TRBJ1-5; D gene uncertain. The CDR3 length is 12 residues. Germline values: CDR1 SNHLY, CDR2 FYNNEI. The V and J ends lost 3 bases and 4 bases respectively, with 4 bases between them. CDR3 loop: CASSEGNQPQHF. The DNA of the CDR3 is TGTGCCAGCAGTGAGGGTAATCAGCCCCAGCATTTT.

The gene calls are TRBV4-1 and TRBJ2-7, with TRBD2 as a possible D gene (6 bases). Germline values: CDR1 MGHRA, CDR2 YSYEKL. The CDR3 length is 18 residues. Trimming took 1 base from V and 1 from J, leaving 20 bases between them. CDR3 loop: CASSQGRGAGQRSYEQYF. The CDR3 region has the DNA TGCGCCAGCAGCCAAGGTCGGGGAGCGGGCCAGCGGTCCTACGAGCAGTACTTC.

Concerning this clone: The germline gene is not matched at one end of the junction; a read error may be the cause. The rearrangement links TRBV18 to TRBJ1-5; 11 nucleotides align to TRBD1. The CDR3 consists of 18 residues. CDR1 KGHSH and CDR2 LQKENI come from the germline V gene. CDR3 sequence (DNA): TGTGCCAGCTCAGCACCGGGACAGGGGGATCGTGGCAATCAGCCCCAGCATTTT. Protein: CASSAPGQGDRGNQPQHF.

Turning to this clone: A read error may be the cause here, since a much bigger clone is one base away. Distinct nucleotide sequences in the sample also encode this CDR3. The chain joins TRBV7-9 to TRBJ1-1; D is possibly TRBD1 (6 bases). V was cut by 1 base and J by 3 bases, with 6 bases left in between. The V gene's germline CDR1 is SEHNR and CDR2 FQNEAQ (reference sequence). The CDR3 runs 13 residues. The CDR3 is CASSLDRDTEAFF. The CDR3 DNA reads TGTGCCAGCAGCTTAGACAGGGACACTGAAGCTTTCTTT.

The chain joins TRBV6-6 to TRBJ2-1; D remains unclear. The CDR3 extends over 14 amino acids. Germline CDR1 and CDR2: MNHNY and SVGAGI (reference sequence). V dropped 2 bases and J dropped 5 bases, with 10 bases sitting between them. CDR3 bases: TGTGCCAGCAGTTACCTGGGTCGTAACAATGAGCAGTTCTTC. This sequence encodes CASSYLGRNNEQFF.

The chain carries TRBV10-3 and TRBJ2-1; D remains ambiguous. This CDR3 contains 14 residues. The germline V and J ends were trimmed by 2 bases and 2 bases, with 7 bases remaining between them. The germline gives CDR1 ENHRY, CDR2 SYGVKD. CDR3 amino acids: CAISEGQAYNEQFF. CDR3 DNA sequence: TGTGCCATCAGTGAGGGGCAGGCCTACAATGAGCAGTTCTTC.

The chain employs TRBV7-6 and TRBJ1-4, with D possibly being TRBD1 (5 bases). Germline V gene data show CDR1 as SGHVS and CDR2 as FNYEAQ. This CDR3 is 15 amino acids long. Trimming cost V 5 bases and J 4 bases, with 14 bases left between them. The CDR3 sequence: CASSQIPGVNEKLFF. For the CDR3, the DNA is TGTGCCAGCAGCCAAATCCCGGGGGTTAATGAAAAACTGTTTTTT.

This clone was seen only once. The same CDR3 is also encoded by other DNA sequences in this sample. The CDR3 nucleotides are TGTGCCAGCAGCTTTCTATATGGCTACACCTTC. Encoded protein: CASSFLYGYTF. The chain combines TRBV7-2 with TRBJ1-2, with D uncertain. The V gene's germline CDR1 is SGHTA and CDR2 FQGNSA. CDR3 length: 11 residues. The germline V and J ends were trimmed by 3 bases and 5 bases, with 4 bases remaining between them.

This chain links TRBV30 with TRBJ2-1; 7 bases line up with TRBD1. Trimming at V came to 2 bases and at J to 4 bases, leaving 8 bases not matched to a gene. The CDR3 covers 15 residues. Germline V gene data show CDR1 as GTSNPN and CDR2 as SVGIG (reference sequence). CDR3 protein: CAWSPGAGGYNEQFF. CDR3 nucleotide sequence: TGTGCCTGGAGTCCCGGGGCAGGGGGATACAATGAGCAGTTCTTC.